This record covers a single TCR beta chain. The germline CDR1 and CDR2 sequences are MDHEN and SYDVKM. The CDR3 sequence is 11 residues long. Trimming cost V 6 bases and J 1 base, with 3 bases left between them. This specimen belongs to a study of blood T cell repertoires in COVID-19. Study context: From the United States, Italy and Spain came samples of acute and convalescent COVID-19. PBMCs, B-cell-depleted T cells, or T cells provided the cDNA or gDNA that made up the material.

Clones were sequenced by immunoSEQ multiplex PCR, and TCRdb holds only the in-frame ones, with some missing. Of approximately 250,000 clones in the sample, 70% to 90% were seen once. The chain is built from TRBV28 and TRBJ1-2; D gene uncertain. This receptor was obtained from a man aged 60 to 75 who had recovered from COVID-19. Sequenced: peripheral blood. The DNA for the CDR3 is TGTGCCAGCAGACTTAACTATGGCTACACCTTC. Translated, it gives CASRLNYGYTF.